Below, 26 T cell receptor beta chains from the same sample are listed, as sequenced in a study of CD8+ T cells in alopecia areata. Sample treatment: oral pan-JAK inhibitor, 5-10 mg twice daily. Extracted RNA was reverse transcribed, and the resulting cDNA served as sequencing template. Here immunoSEQ multiplex PCR was the method, and the copy in TCRdb shows in-frame clones only, minus some. The sample carries around 86,000 clones, about three quarters recorded once. The sequencing here drew on CD8+ T cells sorted from blood, taken between weeks 43 and 45, from a patient treated with tofacitinib. The receptors originated from a human donor with alopecia areata.

The chain recombines TRBV19 with TRBJ1-5; D gene unclear. The CDR3 extends over 15 amino acids. Trimming pared 3 bases from V and 4 bases from J, leaving 13 bases between. Germline-derived CDR1 and CDR2 are LNHDA and SQIVND (reference sequence). DNA of the CDR3: TGTGCCAGTAGTATCCCTTCCAATCATAATCAGCCCCAGCATTTT. This gives the protein CASSIPSNHNQPQHF.

The chain recombines TRBV28 with TRBJ2-7; 9 bases line up with TRBD1. The J segment lost 5 bases and the V segment lost 9 bases, leaving 11 bases of the junction unmatched. CDR1 and CDR2 (germline): MDHEN, SYDVKM. The CDR3 spans 14 residues. The CDR3 spells CASEAGTGRNEQYF. The CDR3 nucleotides read TGTGCCAGTGAGGCCGGGACAGGGAGGAACGAGCAGTACTTC.

V is TRBV19 and J is TRBJ2-2; D tentatively fits TRBD1 or TRBD2 (5 bases each). In germline, CDR1 is LNHDA, CDR2 SQIVND (reference sequence). V was pared by 10 bases and J by 1 base, with 13 bases between. The CDR3 spans 14 residues. CDR3 sequence (DNA): TGTGCCATTCGGAGGACATGGAACACCGGGGAGCTGTTTTTT. Translating it yields CAIRRTWNTGELFF. Combining the CDR3 with reference TRBV19 and TRBJ2-2 gives the whole variable domain DGGITQSPKYLFRKEGQNVTLSCEQNLNHDAMYWYRQDPGQGLRLIYYSQIVNDFQKGDIAEGYSVSREKKESFPLTVTSAQKNPTAFYLCAIRRTWNTGELFFGEGSRLTVL.

J is TRBJ1-5 and V is TRBV4-1; no reliable D call. Germline-derived CDR1 and CDR2 are MGHRA and YSYEKL. Trimming took off 0 bases at V and 1 base at J, with 7 bases between the two ends. The CDR3 is 15 residues long. The chain's CDR3 is CASSQDFGSNQPQHF. The CDR3 DNA sequence: TGCGCCAGCAGCCAAGACTTCGGGAGCAATCAGCCCCAGCATTTT.

Regarding this clone: Its ends do not fully match the called genes, so a read error is possible. This chain joins TRBV5-1 and TRBJ2-7, with D perhaps given as TRBD1 or TRBD2 (5 bases each). The CDR3 length is 12 residues. Germline V lookup: CDR1 SGHRS, CDR2 YFSETQ. CDR3 in amino acids: CASLGDSPLPHF. CDR3 bases: TGCGCCAGCTTGGGAGACAGCCCCCTCCCTCACTTC.

The V call is TRBV30, the J call TRBJ2-2; the D gene is possibly TRBD2 (5 bases). The ends were cut back, 3 bases at V and 3 bases at J, with 14 bases in the middle. The germline CDR1 and CDR2 sequences are GTSNPN and SVGIG (reference sequence). The CDR3 contains 15 residues. The DNA of the CDR3 is TGTGCCTGGAGGGTGGGCGGGTACGACACCGGGGAGCTGTTTTTT. Protein sequence: CAWRVGGYDTGELFF. The full variable domain, completed using reference TRBV30 and TRBJ2-2, is SQTIHQWPATLVQPVGSPLSLECTVEGTSNPNLYWYRQAAGRGLQLLFYSVGIGQISSEVPQNLSASRPQDRQFILSSKKLLLSDSGFYLCAWRVGGYDTGELFFGEGSRLTVL.

This chain joins TRBV9 and TRBJ2-2, with D possibly TRBD2 on 7 matching bases. This CDR3 region has 14 residues. Trimming shortened V by 0 bases and J by 6 bases, and 9 bases separated the two germline ends. Germline V gives CDR1 SGDLS, CDR2 YYNGEE. DNA for the CDR3: TGTGCCAGCAGCGTAGGCGGGGGCTCCGGGGAGCTGTTTTTT. It translates to CASSVGGGSGELFF. Full variable domain (missing parts from reference TRBV9 and TRBJ2-2): DSGVTQTPKHLITATGQRVTLRCSPRSGDLSVYWYQQSLDQGLQFLIQYYNGEERAKGNILERFSAQQFPDLHSELNLSSLELGDSALYFCASSVGGGSGELFFGEGSRLTVL.

J is TRBJ2-7 and V is TRBV11-2, with 10 bases lining up with TRBD1. CDR3 length: 15 amino acids. V shed 1 base and J 5 bases; nucleotides not matched to a gene: 5. Germline CDR1 is SGHAT and CDR2 is FQNNGV. The CDR3 sequence: CASSLGDRGFDEQYF. CDR3 bases: TGTGCCAGCAGCTTAGGGGACAGGGGTTTCGACGAGCAGTACTTC.

The rearrangement links TRBV30 to TRBJ2-7, with 9 positions matching TRBD1. The length of the CDR3 is 13 residues. Trimming cost V 6 bases and J 6 bases; bases outside gene matches: 9. Looked up from germline, CDR1 is GTSNPN and CDR2 is SVGIG (reference sequence). CDR3 residues: CACRRETGGEQYF. The CDR3 region has the DNA TGTGCCTGCAGGCGAGAGACAGGGGGCGAGCAGTACTTC.

V is TRBV9 and J is TRBJ2-1, with TRBD2 matching over 15 bases. V was pared by 3 bases and J by 5 bases, with 3 bases of the junction left unmatched. The CDR3 covers 16 residues. CDR1 is SGDLS and CDR2 is YYNGEE in the germline V gene. The DNA of the CDR3 is TGTGCCAGCAGCGCAGGACTAGCGGGGGGGCACAATGAGCAGTTCTTC. Translation: CASSAGLAGGHNEQFF. The whole variable domain, remainder taken from reference TRBV9 and TRBJ2-1, is DSGVTQTPKHLITATGQRVTLRCSPRSGDLSVYWYQQSLDQGLQFLIQYYNGEERAKGNILERFSAQQFPDLHSELNLSSLELGDSALYFCASSAGLAGGHNEQFFGPGTRLTVL.

J is TRBJ2-3 and V is TRBV4-3, with TRBD2 identical over 8 bases. V lost 0 bases and J lost 3; bases outside the gene matches: 8. In germline, CDR1 is LGHNA, CDR2 YSLEER. CDR3 length: 17 amino acids. Here the CDR3 reads CASSQDRPAGVTDTQYF. The CDR3 coding sequence is TGCGCCAGCAGCCAAGATCGGCCAGCGGGGGTGACAGATACGCAGTATTTT.

The gene calls are TRBV15 and TRBJ1-4; maybe TRBD1 (6 bases). The CDR3 loop spans 15 amino acids. CDR1 is LNHNV and CDR2 is YYDKDF in the germline V gene (reference sequence). Trimming cost V 1 base and J 5 bases, with 11 bases left between them. DNA for the CDR3: TGTGCCACCAGCAGAGTGACAACAGGGAATGAAAAACTGTTTTTT. Protein product: CATSRVTTGNEKLFF.

This clone has more than one count but fewer than ten. This chain links TRBV13 with TRBJ2-7; 8 bases are shared with TRBD1. Per germline, CDR1 PRHDT and CDR2 FYEKMQ (reference sequence). Germline trimming cut 5 bases from V and 7 bases from J; bases unmatched to any gene: 16. This CDR3 has 16 amino acids. CDR3 residues: CASSPRDGQGSREQYF. The CDR3 coding sequence is TGTGCCAGCAGCCCCAGGGACGGACAGGGCAGCCGGGAGCAGTACTTC.

The genes are TRBV25-1 and TRBJ1-1; TRBD1 aligns across 8 bases. Germline loops: CDR1 MGHDK, CDR2 SYGVNS. The CDR3 runs to 12 residues. Trimming cost V 11 bases and J 6 bases; bases outside gene matches: 8. The CDR3 nucleotides read TGTGCCGGACAGGGCGAAGGCCCTGAAGCTTTCTTT. Its protein product is CAGQGEGPEAFF.

Written as DNA, the CDR3 is TGCAGCTCGACAGGGGGCACAGATACGCAGTATTTT. Translated: CSSTGGTDTQYF. The rearrangement joins TRBV29-1 to TRBJ2-3; the match to TRBD1 covers 8 bases. CDR1 is SQVTM, CDR2 ANQGSEA, per germline. The CDR3 contains 12 residues. The V and J ends lost 8 bases and 1 base, in that order; junction bases with no gene match: 2.

The gene calls are TRBV6-1 and TRBJ2-7; the D gene is possibly TRBD1 (6 bases). Germline-derived CDR1 and CDR2 are MNHNS and SASEGT. Deletions cut 6 bases from V and 0 bases from J, with 15 bases between. This CDR3 has 15 residues. CDR3 bases: TGTGCCAGCAGCCCGGGACACTTTCTCTCCTACGAGCAGTACTTC. Amino acids: CASSPGHFLSYEQYF.

J is TRBJ1-5 and V is TRBV5-1, with D possibly being TRBD1 (6 bases). V was clipped by 2 bases and J by 2 bases, with 8 bases between them. Looked up from germline, CDR1 is SGHRS and CDR2 is YFSETQ. The CDR3 consists of 14 residues. The CDR3 reads CASSFEGGNQPQHF. The DNA for the CDR3 is TGCGCCAGCAGCTTCGAGGGGGGCAATCAGCCCCAGCATTTT.

This chain connects TRBV11-2 to TRBJ2-5; D possibly corresponds to TRBD2 (6 bases). CDR3 length equals 14 residues. V was clipped by 5 bases and J by 3 bases, with 13 bases between them. Germline V gene data show CDR1 as SGHAT and CDR2 as FQNNGV. The chain's CDR3 is CASSGGTEKETQYF. For the CDR3, the DNA is TGTGCCAGCAGCGGGGGGACCGAGAAAGAGACCCAGTACTTC.

The chain couples TRBV27 to TRBJ1-1, with D unclear. Trimming cost V 9 bases and J 2 bases, with 7 bases left between them. The V gene's germline CDR1 is MNHEY and CDR2 SMNVEV (reference sequence). The CDR3 has 11 residues. The CDR3 DNA follows: TGTGCCAGTAGGAGAAACACTGAAGCTTTCTTT. Encoded protein: CASRRNTEAFF.

This clone has just one count. This chain joins TRBV10-3 and TRBJ1-2; a weak D match, TRBD1 (5 bases). The germline CDR1 and CDR2 sequences are ENHRY and SYGVKD. This CDR3 comprises 15 residues. The V and J ends lost 6 bases and 8 bases respectively, with 22 bases between them. The CDR3 here is CAISGTGGVKGGYTF. The CDR3, as DNA: TGTGCCATCAGCGGGACTGGTGGAGTGAAGGGAGGCTACACCTTC.

The chain is built from TRBV7-9 and TRBJ2-2; TRBD1 agrees at 8 bases. The germline V gene has CDR1 SEHNR and CDR2 FQNEAQ (reference sequence). V lost 8 bases, J lost 0 bases, and 5 bases stayed unmatched. There are 15 residues in the CDR3. Here the CDR3 reads CASLNRGSNTGELFF. The CDR3 nucleotides read TGTGCCAGCCTTAACAGGGGGTCGAACACCGGGGAGCTGTTTTTT.

This clone was detected only once. The genes are TRBV19 and TRBJ2-3; D unresolved. The CDR3 length is 12 residues. Looked up from germline, CDR1 is LNHDA and CDR2 is SQIVND (reference sequence). V was clipped by 0 bases and J by 2 bases, with 0 bases between them. The DNA of the CDR3 is TGTGCCAGTAGTATAGACACAGATACGCAGTATTTT. Its translation is CASSIDTDTQYF.

This chain connects TRBV19 to TRBJ2-2; D unresolved. The V gene lost 3 bases and the J gene lost 9 bases, with 8 bases spanning the gap. The CDR3 spans 12 residues. The germline gives CDR1 LNHDA, CDR2 SQIVND (reference sequence). The CDR3: CASSIPDRELFF. The CDR3 nucleotides are TGTGCCAGTAGTATCCCCGACAGGGAGCTGTTTTTT.

The rearrangement uses TRBV30 and TRBJ2-7; possible D gene TRBD2, 6 bases. CDR3 length: 15 amino acids. The V gene's germline CDR1 is GTSNPN and CDR2 SVGIG (reference sequence). The germline V and J ends were trimmed by 1 base and 5 bases, with 18 bases remaining between them. CDR3 sequence (DNA): TGTGCCTGGAGTGGGCCGGGACTCCGTGGCGACGAGCAGTACTTC. This sequence encodes CAWSGPGLRGDEQYF.

This clone was picked up a small number of times. V is TRBV7-9 and J is TRBJ2-7; D may be TRBD1 or TRBD2 (5 bases each). CDR1 is SEHNR, CDR2 FQNEAQ, per germline (reference sequence). There are 14 residues in the CDR3. Trimming removed 5 bases at V and 5 bases at J, with 16 bases between. For the CDR3, the DNA is TGTGCCAGCAGCCCGGGACCAGGAGTTGACGAGCAGTACTTC. It codes for CASSPGPGVDEQYF.

The V call is TRBV6-5, the J call TRBJ1-2; unclear D gene. V was cut by 0 bases and J by 4 bases, with 6 bases left in between. The CDR3 length is 13 residues. Germline CDR1 and CDR2: MNHEY and SVGAGI. CDR3 sequence (DNA): TGTGCCAGCAGTTACTCTTCAGCCTATGGCTACACCTTC. This codes for CASSYSSAYGYTF.